This T cell receptor beta chain was observed in a study of T cell responses to AZD1222 COVID-19 vaccine. Study-level background: The study pooled second doses at about 4 or about 12 weeks.

Regarding the study as a whole: Spike-specific TCR breadth and depth went up after people got two AZD1222 doses. Unmutated variant regions reportedly attract nearly half of all spike-specific TCRs. There were vaccine-associated CD4 TCRs across spike, dominant at 160-218 and 743-854.

As to this clone: As yet, its antigen is unknown.

Germline assignment: CDR1 MNHEY and CDR2 SVGEGT. The CDR3 sequence is 14 residues long. V was cut by 0 bases and J by 5 bases, with 10 bases left in between. The method was immunoSEQ multiplex PCR; TCRdb's version includes in-frame clones alone and lacks a portion of them. The table lists fewer than 110,000 clones, about 90% of them singletons. The input for sequencing was peripheral blood, taken on day 0 of AZD1222 vaccination. This chain links TRBV6-2 or TRBV6-3 with TRBJ2-5; no firm D call. This TCR derives from an adult in good health. This chain's CDR3 is CASSYSLQWETQYF. DNA of the CDR3: TGTGCCAGCAGTTACTCGCTCCAGTGGGAGACCCAGTACTTC.